This is a list of T cell receptor beta chains from one sample in a study of cytomegalovirus exposure and HLA in healthy donors. Profiling relied on immunoSEQ multiplex PCR, and the TCRdb table lists in-frame clones only, not all of them. Here the sample spans about 220,000 clones, approximately 70% being singletons. What was sequenced was PBMCs. The source of these receptors is a woman aged 25 to 39 in good health and CMV-seronegative. Each CDR3 is given with its conserved first and last residue. Each record gives: V gene, J gene, D gene, clone size, CDR3 DNA, CDR3 protein. A D gene is named only where the DNA matches it firmly. Clone size appears in some rows only: once, few, many, or a class for an expanded clone.

V gene: TRBV27; J gene: TRBJ2-4; D gene: -; clone size: -; CDR3 DNA: TGTGCCAGCAAGCAGGTCGGTGTAGCCAAAAACATTCAGTACTTC; CDR3 protein: CASKQVGVAKNIQYF
V gene: TRBV5-1; J gene: TRBJ2-1; D gene: -; clone size: -; CDR3 DNA: TGCGCCAGCAGCCCTGATCTAAGCTCCTACAATGAGCAGTTCTTC; CDR3 protein: CASSPDLSSYNEQFF
V gene: TRBV9; J gene: TRBJ2-5; D gene: TRBD1; clone size: -; CDR3 DNA: TGTGCCAGCAGCGGCCCGGACAGGGGACGAGCTGTGGGAGAGACCCAGTACTTC; CDR3 protein: CASSGPDRGRAVGETQYF
V gene: TRBV11-3; J gene: TRBJ2-5; D gene: TRBD1; clone size: few; CDR3 DNA: TGTGCCAGCAGCTTAGGACAGGGGACGAGGGAGACCCAGTACTTC; CDR3 protein: CASSLGQGTRETQYF
V gene: TRBV29-1; J gene: TRBJ2-1; D gene: -; clone size: -; CDR3 DNA: TGCAGCGGGGGAGGAGCCAATGAGCAGTTCTTC; CDR3 protein: CSGGGANEQFF
V gene: TRBV7-9; J gene: TRBJ2-1; D gene: TRBD2; clone size: -; CDR3 DNA: TGTGCCAGCAGCTTCGGGACTAGCGGGAGACCCTACAATGAGCAGTTCTTC; CDR3 protein: CASSFGTSGRPYNEQFF
V gene: TRBV6-1; J gene: TRBJ1-2; D gene: -; clone size: -; CDR3 DNA: TGTGCCAGCAGCGCTGACACGGTGGCTGGCTACACCTTC; CDR3 protein: CASSADTVAGYTF
V gene: TRBV11-3; J gene: TRBJ2-7; D gene: -; clone size: -; CDR3 DNA: TGTGCCAGCAGCGCAGCCACCAGCGTCTACGAGCAGTACTTC; CDR3 protein: CASSAATSVYEQYF
V gene: TRBV19; J gene: TRBJ2-1; D gene: TRBD2; clone size: -; CDR3 DNA: TGTGCCAGTAGTATGGCGGGGGGGCCATACAATGAGCAGTTCTTC; CDR3 protein: CASSMAGGPYNEQFF
V gene: TRBV28; J gene: TRBJ2-7; D gene: -; clone size: few; CDR3 DNA: TGTGCCAGCAGTCTCCTCGGGACTGGATCCTACGAGCAGTACTTC; CDR3 protein: CASSLLGTGSYEQYF
V gene: TRBV7-2; J gene: TRBJ2-7; D gene: -; clone size: once; CDR3 DNA: TGTGCCAGCAGCCCCCGGACGGGGAGTCTCAACGAGCAGTACTTC; CDR3 protein: CASSPRTGSLNEQYF
V gene: TRBV10-2; J gene: TRBJ1-5; D gene: -; clone size: few; CDR3 DNA: TGCGCCAGCAGTGAAAGGGCCCAAATCAGGGTCCAGCATTTT; CDR3 protein: CASSERAQIRVQHF
V gene: TRBV5-1; J gene: TRBJ2-7; D gene: TRBD1; clone size: few; CDR3 DNA: TGCGCCAGCAGCTTGGCTCCGGGACAGGCCTACGAGCAGTACTTC; CDR3 protein: CASSLAPGQAYEQYF
V gene: TRBV5-5; J gene: TRBJ1-2; D gene: TRBD1; clone size: -; CDR3 DNA: TGTGCCAGCAGCTTCAGGGGGAGATATGGCTACACCTTC; CDR3 protein: CASSFRGRYGYTF
V gene: TRBV2; J gene: TRBJ1-2; D gene: TRBD1; clone size: -; CDR3 DNA: TGTGCCAGCCTGGGACAGGGGGGATCTAACTATGGCTACACCTTC; CDR3 protein: CASLGQGGSNYGYTF
V gene: TRBV4-1; J gene: TRBJ2-3; D gene: TRBD2; clone size: -; CDR3 DNA: TGCGCCAGCAGCCAAGAGTGGATTAGCGGGAGGGCTAGCACAGATACGCAGTATTTT; CDR3 protein: CASSQEWISGRASTDTQYF
V gene: TRBV19; J gene: TRBJ2-7; D gene: TRBD1; clone size: -; CDR3 DNA: TGTGTCAGTAGTGTTTATTCCGGGACAGGGGGCTTCCACGAGCAGTACTTC; CDR3 protein: CVSSVYSGTGGFHEQYF
V gene: TRBV9; J gene: TRBJ2-7; D gene: -; clone size: -; CDR3 DNA: TGTGCCAGCAGCGAGGGAAGACAAGGGGCCTACGAGCAGTACTTC; CDR3 protein: CASSEGRQGAYEQYF
V gene: TRBV6-1; J gene: TRBJ1-1; D gene: -; clone size: -; CDR3 DNA: TGTGCCAGCAGTTGGGACAAAGTGAACACTGAAGCTTTCTTT; CDR3 protein: CASSWDKVNTEAFF
V gene: TRBV7-9; J gene: TRBJ2-3; D gene: TRBD2; clone size: -; CDR3 DNA: TGTGCCAGCAGCCCATCGGGACTAGCGGATCCAGATACGCAGTATTTT; CDR3 protein: CASSPSGLADPDTQYF
V gene: TRBV6-5; J gene: TRBJ2-5; D gene: -; clone size: -; CDR3 DNA: TGTGCCAGCAGTTATGATGCGCGGACCCAGTACTTC; CDR3 protein: CASSYDARTQYF
V gene: TRBV28; J gene: TRBJ1-1; D gene: -; clone size: -; CDR3 DNA: TGTGCCAGCAGTTCAACAGGGCTGGGGACTGAAGCTTTCTTT; CDR3 protein: CASSSTGLGTEAFF
V gene: TRBV21-1; J gene: TRBJ2-6; D gene: -; clone size: -; CDR3 DNA: TGTGCCAGCAGCAAGGGAACAGGGGGCCGTGGGGCCAACGTCCTGACTTTC; CDR3 protein: CASSKGTGGRGANVLTF
V gene: TRBV7-6; J gene: TRBJ1-2; D gene: -; clone size: -; CDR3 DNA: TGTGCCAGCAGCTTAACAGTGGGCTCTGAAGGCTACACCTTC; CDR3 protein: CASSLTVGSEGYTF
V gene: TRBV18; J gene: TRBJ1-1; D gene: -; clone size: -; CDR3 DNA: TGTGCCAGCTCACCTCTACAGGGGAACACTGAAGCTTTCTTT; CDR3 protein: CASSPLQGNTEAFF